The sample holds many counts of the clone carrying this TCR beta chain. Its antigen is undetermined. Germline V gene sequence: CDR1 SQVTM, CDR2 ANQGSEA. The V segment lost 4 bases and the J segment 10 bases; nucleotides outside the gene matches: 5. The CDR3 extends over 12 amino acids. The data are from a study of HIV-infected children after antiretroviral therapy interruption. Noted treatment: PENTA 11 planned treatment interruption arm or continuous ART arm. Findings and caveats of the study: Some non-naive CD45RA+ T cells might be present among sorted naive cells.

A 3' RACE protocol on RNA, with unique molecular identifiers, produced the TCR library. TCRdb redid the calling of the 3' RACE reads with MiXCR, one entry per CDR3 protein. The data show about 50,000 distinct CDR3 sequences, approximately 4.3% seen once. The clonotype comes from a pool of human donors with HIV. The chain combines TRBV29-1 with TRBJ2-1; 9 bases are a match to TRBD1. The sample was CD45RA+ CD4+ T cells from PBMCs, pooled from several time points, taken from a donor given antiretroviral therapy, either interrupted or continuous. Documented subset: naive CD4+ CD45RA+ CD45RO- T cells. The CDR3 coding sequence is TGCAGCGTTGGGGACAGGGAGGGAGAGCAGTTCTTC. Translated: CSVGDREGEQFF.